The 10 T cell receptor beta chains below come from one sample, sequenced in a study of T cell changes during pregnancy in multiple sclerosis. Produced via immunoSEQ multiplex PCR; TCRdb's table is partial and in-frame only. The sample holds approximately 20,000 clones; roughly 88% are singletons and the top ten take roughly 6%. The sequenced sample was CD8+ T cells from peripheral blood mononuclear cells, obtained after pregnancy. Receptor source: a female donor in good health, enrolled as a control in a pregnancy study.

The gene calls are TRBV7-6 and TRBJ2-6, with TRBD2 matching 7 bases. CDR1 is SGHVS, CDR2 FNYEAQ, per germline. CDR3 length equals 17 residues. J lost 0 bases, V lost 1 base, and 3 bases had no gene match. The CDR3 region has the DNA TGTGCCAGCAGCTTAGGGACTAGGACCTCTGGGGCCAACGTCCTGACTTTC. Its protein is CASSLGTRTSGANVLTF. The variable domain in full, with the rest retrieved from reference TRBV7-6 and TRBJ2-6, is GAGVSQSPRYKVTKRGQDVALRCDPISGHVSLYWYRQALGQGPEFLTYFNYEAQQDKSGLPNDRFSAERPEGSISTLTIQRTEQRDSAMYRCASSLGTRTSGANVLTFGAGSRLTVL.

The rearrangement joins TRBV9 to TRBJ1-2; D possibly corresponds to TRBD1 (6 bases). Trimming stripped 3 bases from V and 4 bases from J, with 7 bases between. The CDR3 consists of 12 residues. The germline gives CDR1 SGDLS, CDR2 YYNGEE. CDR3 protein: CASSEQGYGYTF. DNA of the CDR3: TGTGCCAGCAGCGAACAGGGCTATGGCTACACCTTC.

The chain couples TRBV25-1 to TRBJ1-2; maybe TRBD1 (6 bases). V shed 6 bases and J shed 0 bases, with 14 bases lying between them. The CDR3 consists of 15 residues. Germline V gene lookup returns CDR1 MGHDK and CDR2 SYGVNS. In DNA, the CDR3 is TGTGCCAGCAGCGAGCTGGACAGCGCTAACTATGGCTACACCTTC. It encodes CASSELDSANYGYTF.

This chain links TRBV4-3 with TRBJ2-7, with TRBD2 as a possible D gene (6 bases). This CDR3 has 17 amino acids. The V gene lost 0 bases and the J gene lost 7 bases, with 22 bases spanning the gap. CDR1 is LGHNA, CDR2 YSLEER, per germline. The CDR3 loop is CASSQDRRGLAGREQYF. The CDR3 DNA sequence: TGCGCCAGCAGCCAAGACAGGAGGGGCTTGGCAGGGAGGGAGCAGTACTTC.

The rearrangement uses TRBV29-1 and TRBJ1-2, with D possibly matching TRBD1 (5 bases). CDR1 SQVTM and CDR2 ANQGSEA come from the germline V gene. There are 13 residues in the CDR3. Between the trimmed V and J ends, which lost 8 bases and 6 bases, there was a span of 19 bases. The CDR3 is CSIRAGVKNGYTF. The CDR3 nucleotides are TGCAGCATTCGAGCGGGGGTTAAGAATGGCTACACCTTC.

The chain carries TRBV7-2 and TRBJ1-2; 9 nucleotides match TRBD1. Germline assignment: CDR1 SGHTA and CDR2 FQGNSA. With 2 bases clipped from V and 7 bases from J, the junction kept 11 bases outside the gene matches. The CDR3 totals 16 residues. The CDR3 DNA sequence: TGTGCCAGCAGCTTACCCCGGGGGACAGGGATTATTGGCTACACCTTC. It specifies CASSLPRGTGIIGYTF.

J is TRBJ1-2 and V is TRBV2; 12 positions agree with TRBD1. Looked up from germline, CDR1 is SNHLY and CDR2 is FYNNEI. The CDR3 contains 15 residues. Germline trimming cut 6 bases from V and 8 bases from J; bases unmatched to any gene: 10. CDR3 region: CASRRGGQGAQGYTF. The CDR3 bases are TGTGCCAGCAGGAGAGGGGGACAGGGGGCGCAAGGCTACACCTTC.

The chain uses TRBV7-9 and TRBJ2-5; 9 bases align to TRBD1. The length of the CDR3 is 12 residues. The trim removed 8 bases at V and 5 bases at J, leaving 3 bases unmatched. CDR1 and CDR2 from the germline V gene are SEHNR and FQNEAQ (reference sequence). CDR3 in amino acids: CASRDRGETQYF. The CDR3 nucleotides are TGTGCCAGCCGCGACAGGGGGGAGACCCAGTACTTC.

The gene calls are TRBV4-3 and TRBJ2-2, with 8 bases aligning to TRBD2. V was pared by 11 bases and J by 5 bases, with 4 bases of the junction left unmatched. The CDR3 spans 12 residues. Germline V gene lookup returns CDR1 LGHNA and CDR2 YSLEER. CDR3 DNA: TGCGCCGCCGGCGGGAGGACCGGGGAGCTGTTTTTT. Translation gives CAAGGRTGELFF.

This rearrangement joins TRBV5-4 to TRBJ1-1; 8 bases match TRBD1. The CDR3 is 15 residues long. Germline V gene sequence: CDR1 SGHNT, CDR2 YYREEE (reference sequence). After removal of 3 bases from V and 1 base from J, the junction contained 5 bases not matched to a gene. The CDR3 sequence is CASSSADRANTEAFF. CDR3 in DNA: TGTGCCAGCAGCTCTGCGGACAGGGCGAACACTGAAGCTTTCTTT.